This paragraph covers one T cell receptor beta chain sequence. Germline loops: CDR1 LGHNA, CDR2 YSLEER. This CDR3 has 16 residues. V lost 0 bases, J lost 6 bases, and 8 bases stayed unmatched. This record comes from a study of control samples from healthy donors and cancer patients. Sequencing was performed with immunoSEQ multiplex PCR; in TCRdb, only in-frame clones are kept and a portion is missing. The data contain approximately 70,000 clones, over 65% of them singletons. The material sequenced was blood. This sequence was found in a man in his fifties or sixties in good health. The V gene is TRBV4-3, the J gene TRBJ1-2, with 9 bases identical to TRBD1. In DNA, the CDR3 is TGCGCCAGCAGCCAAGAACCCACCGGGACAGGGCATGGCTACACCTTC. It codes for CASSQEPTGTGHGYTF.